This T cell receptor beta chain was sequenced for a study of blood T cell repertoires in COVID-19. Trimming took 6 bases from V and 7 from J; bases not matched to a gene: 18. This CDR3 is built from 17 residues. Germline V lookup: CDR1 MNHEY, CDR2 SMNVEV (reference sequence). Only in-frame clones appear in the TCRdb table, and some are missing; sequencing was by immunoSEQ multiplex PCR. Among about 70,000 clones listed, over 70% were seen once. The receptor comes from an older woman with acute or convalescent COVID-19. Sequenced: peripheral blood. The genes are TRBV27 and TRBJ1-2, with 9 positions matching TRBD1. In nucleotides, the CDR3 is TGTGCCAGCAGAAAAATCTCGGGGACAGGGACGTGGAGTGGCTACACCTTC. This translates into CASRKISGTGTWSGYTF.